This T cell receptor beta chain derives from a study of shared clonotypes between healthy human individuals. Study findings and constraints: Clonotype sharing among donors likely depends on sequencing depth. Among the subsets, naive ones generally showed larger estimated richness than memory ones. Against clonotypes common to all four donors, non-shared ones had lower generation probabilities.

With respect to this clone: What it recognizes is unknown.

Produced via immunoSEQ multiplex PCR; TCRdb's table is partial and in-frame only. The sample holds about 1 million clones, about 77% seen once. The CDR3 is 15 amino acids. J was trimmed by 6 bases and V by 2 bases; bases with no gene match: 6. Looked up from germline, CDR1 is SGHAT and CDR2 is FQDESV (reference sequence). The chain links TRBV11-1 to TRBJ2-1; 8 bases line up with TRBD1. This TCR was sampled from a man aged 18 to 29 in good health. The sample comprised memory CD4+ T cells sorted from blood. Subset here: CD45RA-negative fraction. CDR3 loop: CASSLQGAGVNEQFF. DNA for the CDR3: TGTGCCAGCAGCTTACAGGGGGCAGGGGTCAATGAGCAGTTCTTC.